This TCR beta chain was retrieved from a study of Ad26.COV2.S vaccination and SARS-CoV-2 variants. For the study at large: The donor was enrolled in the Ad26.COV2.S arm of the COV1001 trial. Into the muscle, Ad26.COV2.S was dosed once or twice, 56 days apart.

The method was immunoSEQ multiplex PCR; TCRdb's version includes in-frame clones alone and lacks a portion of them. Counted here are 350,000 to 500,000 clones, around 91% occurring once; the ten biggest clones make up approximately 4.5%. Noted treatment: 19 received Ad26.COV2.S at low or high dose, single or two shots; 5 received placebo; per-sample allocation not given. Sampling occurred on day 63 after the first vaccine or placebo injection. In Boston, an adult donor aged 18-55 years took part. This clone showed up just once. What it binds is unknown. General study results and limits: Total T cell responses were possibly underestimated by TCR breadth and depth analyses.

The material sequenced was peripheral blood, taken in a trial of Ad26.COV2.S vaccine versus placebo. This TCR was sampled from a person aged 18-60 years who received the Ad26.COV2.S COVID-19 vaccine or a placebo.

The CDR3 is CASSYWGSGDSSYEQYF. The CDR3 DNA is TGTGCCAGCAGTTACTGGGGTTCCGGCGACAGCTCCTACGAGCAGTACTTC. V usage is TRBV6-2 or TRBV6-3 and J usage is TRBJ2-7; TRBD1 might be the D (5 bases). Trimming took off 1 base at V and 0 bases at J, with 16 bases between the two ends. The CDR3 runs to 17 residues. Germline CDR1 is MNHEY and CDR2 is SVGEGT.